The 19 T cell receptor beta chains reported below all come from one sample, sequenced in a study of PD-L1 blockade in urothelial cancer. Produced via immunoSEQ multiplex PCR; TCRdb's table is partial and in-frame only. The sample has under 20,000 clones, about nine tenths seen once. The material sequenced was PBMCs, taken around atezolizumab (anti-PD-L1) treatment. Receptors were obtained from a man over 45 with urothelial cancer.

This clone occurred a few times. The genes are TRBV5-4 and TRBJ1-1; TRBD1 matches 9 bases. This CDR3 is 14 amino acids long. Germline loops: CDR1 SGHNT, CDR2 YYREEE (reference sequence). The V and J ends lost 4 bases and 8 bases, in that order; junction bases with no gene match: 9. The CDR3 is CASSIPRTGEEAFF. The CDR3 DNA reads TGTGCCAGCAGCATACCTCGGACAGGGGAGGAAGCTTTCTTT.

The chain is built from TRBV10-2 and TRBJ2-1; TRBD2 is a possible D gene (6 bases). V shed 1 base and J shed 7 bases, with 14 bases lying between them. CDR1 is WSHSY, CDR2 SAAADI, per germline. The CDR3 covers 15 residues. CDR3 sequence: CASSELLGLKNEQFF. CDR3 DNA: TGCGCCAGCAGTGAGTTGTTGGGACTCAAGAATGAGCAGTTCTTC.

This chain connects TRBV19 to TRBJ2-4; TRBD2 matches at 12 bases. CDR3 length: 24 amino acids. CDR1 and CDR2 from the germline V gene are LNHDA and SQIVND (reference sequence). Trimming took 1 base from V and 0 from J; bases not matched to a gene: 22. DNA for the CDR3: TGTGCCAGTAGTATAGGGTCTGTTCGACTAGCGGGAGATCAGAACTGGGTAGCCAAAAACATTCAGTACTTC. Protein sequence: CASSIGSVRLAGDQNWVAKNIQYF.

The genes are TRBV5-4 and TRBJ1-6; D remains ambiguous. This CDR3 spans 15 amino acids. Looked up from germline, CDR1 is SGHNT and CDR2 is YYREEE (reference sequence). Trimming pared 0 bases from V and 6 bases from J, leaving 10 bases between. The CDR3 bases are TGTGCCAGCAGCTTGGATCAGGATACTAATTCACCCCTCCACTTT. Protein sequence: CASSLDQDTNSPLHF.

The V and J genes are TRBV29-1 and TRBJ2-7; TRBD1 might be the D (6 bases). Trimming took 3 bases from V and 5 from J, leaving 11 bases between them. The CDR3 totals 12 residues. Germline CDR1 and CDR2: SQVTM and ANQGSEA. The CDR3 region has the DNA TGCAGCGTTGATTTGGGGGCGGACGAGCAGTACTTC. It yields the protein CSVDLGADEQYF.

The chain couples TRBV7-6 to TRBJ2-3; TRBD1 agrees at 8 bases. V lost 5 bases and J lost 3; bases outside the gene matches: 10. The CDR3 has 16 amino acids. From germline, CDR1 is SGHVS and CDR2 FNYEAQ. The CDR3 DNA sequence: TGTGCCAGCAGCCCCCGACAGGGGACGGGGACAGATACGCAGTATTTT. Translating it yields CASSPRQGTGTDTQYF. The full variable domain, completed using reference TRBV7-6 and TRBJ2-3, is GAGVSQSPRYKVTKRGQDVALRCDPISGHVSLYWYRQALGQGPEFLTYFNYEAQQDKSGLPNDRFSAERPEGSISTLTIQRTEQRDSAMYRCASSPRQGTGTDTQYFGPGTRLTVL.

A few counts support this clone. This chain uses TRBV4-3 with TRBJ2-5; TRBD1 aligns across 9 bases. The V and J ends lost 6 bases and 0 bases, in that order; junction bases with no gene match: 2. CDR3 length: 14 residues. The germline V gene has CDR1 LGHNA and CDR2 YSLEER. This CDR3 reads CASSTGGDQETQYF. In DNA form, the CDR3 reads TGCGCCAGCAGTACAGGGGGCGACCAAGAGACCCAGTACTTC.

This clone showed up just a few times. V is TRBV10-1 and J is TRBJ2-1; D possibly corresponds to TRBD2 (6 bases). Germline V gene lookup returns CDR1 WNHNN and CDR2 SYGVQD (reference sequence). This CDR3 has 13 amino acids. V gave up 4 bases and J gave up 9 bases, with 13 bases separating them. Written as DNA, the CDR3 is TGCGCCAGCAGTGCCGGGTGGGGAGGTGAGCAGTTCTTC. Its translation is CASSAGWGGEQFF.

The V and J genes are TRBV18 and TRBJ2-7; the match to TRBD1 covers 8 bases. This CDR3 spans 16 amino acids. With 4 bases clipped from V and 3 bases from J, the junction kept 11 bases outside the gene matches. Germline V gives CDR1 KGHSH, CDR2 LQKENI. The DNA of the CDR3 is TGTGCCAGCTCACTGAAGACGGGACAGGTCAACTACGAGCAGTACTTC. Translating it yields CASSLKTGQVNYEQYF.

V is TRBV6-6 and J is TRBJ1-5; 7 bases match TRBD1. This CDR3 is built from 14 residues. With V trimmed by 6 bases and J by 4 bases, 6 bases remained unmatched. Germline V lookup: CDR1 MNHNY, CDR2 SVGAGI (reference sequence). Here the CDR3 reads CASSRDSSNQPQHF. The CDR3 nucleotides are TGTGCCAGCAGCCGGGACAGCTCAAATCAGCCCCAGCATTTT.

CDR3 nucleotides: TGCGCCAGCAGCCAAGGACTAGCGGGGACAGATACGCAGTATTTT. Translating gives CASSQGLAGTDTQYF. The V and J genes are TRBV4-1 and TRBJ2-3; TRBD2 matches at 11 bases. CDR1 is MGHRA, CDR2 YSYEKL, per germline. V was pared by 1 base and J by 3 bases, with 0 bases of the junction left unmatched. CDR3 length equals 15 residues.

This chain links TRBV30 with TRBJ2-1; a possible D gene is TRBD1 (5 bases). Trimming pared 2 bases from V and 11 bases from J, leaving 13 bases between. Germline CDR1 and CDR2: GTSNPN and SVGIG (reference sequence). The CDR3 covers 12 residues. Here the CDR3 reads CAWSILDTKQFF. The CDR3 DNA sequence: TGTGCCTGGAGTATCTTGGACACTAAGCAGTTCTTC.

The CDR3 bases are TGTGCCACCAGCACAAACAGGGGGCAAACCTACGAGCAGTACTTC. This translates into CATSTNRGQTYEQYF. J is TRBJ2-7 and V is TRBV15; 9 nucleotides agree with TRBD1. Germline CDR1 is LNHNV and CDR2 is YYDKDF (reference sequence). CDR3 length equals 15 residues. With 4 bases clipped from V and 2 bases from J, the junction kept 6 bases outside the gene matches.

The gene calls are TRBV5-1 and TRBJ2-5; D is perhaps TRBD1 (5 bases). CDR1 and CDR2 (germline): SGHRS, YFSETQ. The V gene lost 4 bases and the J gene lost 1 base, with 20 bases spanning the gap. CDR3 size: 17 residues. The CDR3 sequence is CASSPRGVGSTQETQYF. The CDR3 DNA reads TGCGCCAGCAGCCCAAGGGGTGTGGGATCTACCCAAGAGACCCAGTACTTC.

The CDR3 spells CASSPTERGNSPLHF. The DNA of the CDR3 is TGTGCCAGCTCACCAACCGAAAGGGGCAATTCACCCCTCCACTTT. This rearrangement joins TRBV18 to TRBJ1-6; a possible D gene is TRBD1 (5 bases). Deletions cut 2 bases from V and 7 bases from J, with 12 bases between. The germline V gene has CDR1 KGHSH and CDR2 LQKENI. This CDR3 contains 15 residues.

The rearrangement links TRBV15 to TRBJ2-7; 8 positions agree with TRBD1. Germline-derived CDR1 and CDR2 are LNHNV and YYDKDF (reference sequence). V shed 0 bases and J 5 bases; nucleotides not matched to a gene: 12. This CDR3 has 17 residues. This CDR3 reads CATSRDLVPGGEDEQYF. In nucleotides, the CDR3 is TGTGCCACCAGCAGAGATTTGGTCCCAGGGGGCGAGGACGAGCAGTACTTC.

This clone was recorded only once. The gene calls are TRBV19 and TRBJ1-5; 7 bases align to TRBD1. V lost 7 bases and J lost 0; bases outside the gene matches: 9. CDR1 and CDR2 (germline): LNHDA, SQIVND (reference sequence). The CDR3 consists of 16 residues. The CDR3, as DNA: TGTGCCAGTAAATACCGGGACAGCTATAGCAATCAGCCCCAGCATTTT. It yields the protein CASKYRDSYSNQPQHF.

This clone occurred once. V is TRBV14 and J is TRBJ2-1; the D is unclear. CDR1 and CDR2 (germline): SGHDN, FVKESK. Deletions cut 3 bases from V and 7 bases from J, with 7 bases between. The CDR3 extends over 12 amino acids. The CDR3 bases are TGTGCCAGCAGCCAGAGGCTTAATGAGCAGTTCTTC. This sequence encodes CASSQRLNEQFF.

This chain uses TRBV28 with TRBJ2-1; D is uncertain. CDR1 MDHEN and CDR2 SYDVKM come from the germline V gene. The CDR3 covers 14 residues. Trimming shortened V by 6 bases and J by 7 bases, and 16 bases separated the two germline ends. The CDR3 here is CASRHAPDPNEQFF. Written as DNA, the CDR3 is TGTGCCAGCAGACACGCCCCCGATCCGAATGAGCAGTTCTTC.